These 8 T cell receptor beta chains share one sample of origin, sequenced in a study of regulatory T cells in long-lasting Graves disease. Time point described: newly diagnosed GD, antithyroid drugs for less than 3 months. PBMCs were the source of the RNA used for TCR sequencing. Assembly of TCR beta libraries relied on iRepertoire HTBI primers together with Arm-PCR of CDR3 regions. In TCRdb, the multiplex PCR reads were re-called with MiXCR into one record per CDR3 protein. The sample contains around 400,000 distinct CDR3 sequences, 15% of which appear only once. The specimen was peripheral blood mononuclear cells (PBMCs), collected at new diagnosis, from a patient treated with antithyroid drugs. These TCRs come from a female donor with Graves disease.

This rearrangement joins TRBV7-2 to TRBJ2-3; tentatively, D is TRBD1 or TRBD2 (5 bases each). The CDR3 sequence is 15 residues long. Trimming left V 1 base short and J 2 bases short, with 10 bases between. Per the germline V gene, CDR1 is SGHTA and CDR2 is FQGNSA. The CDR3 bases are TGTGCCAGCAGCTTAGGTTGGGGGATCACAGATACGCAGTATTTT. Its protein product is CASSLGWGITDTQYF. The full variable domain, completed using reference TRBV7-2 and TRBJ2-3, is GAGVSQSPSNKVTEKGKDVELRCDPISGHTALYWYRQSLGQGLEFLIYFQGNSAPDKSGLPSDRFSAERTGGSVSTLTIQRTQQEDSAVYLCASSLGWGITDTQYFGPGTRLTVL.

Remarks on this clonotype: This may be a read error, as it is one base from a much larger clone. The rearrangement links TRBV6-2 or TRBV6-3 to TRBJ1-1; D gene uncertain. The CDR3 runs 19 residues. Looked up from germline, CDR1 is MNHEY and CDR2 is SVGEGT. The V gene lost 8 bases and the J gene lost 0 bases, with 28 bases spanning the gap. CDR3 region: CASRTPSRYFNRMNTEAFF. The CDR3 region has the DNA TGTGCCAGCCGGACTCCGAGTAGGTACTTCAATCGTATGAACACTGAAGCTTTCTTT.

Note on this clonotype: This likely reflects a read error, since a far larger clone is one base away. The CDR3 does not close with the conserved phenylalanine or tryptophan, likely indicating a read error. The V and J genes are TRBV7-2 and TRBJ2-3, with 9 bases that match TRBD1. The CDR3 is 15 amino acids. Looked up from germline, CDR1 is SGHTA and CDR2 is FQGNSA. Trimming at V came to 5 bases and at J to 6 bases, leaving 9 bases not matched to a gene. CDR3 nucleotide sequence: TGTGCCAGCAGCCATCCGGGACAGGGTATGGATACGCAGTATTCT. Its translation: CASSHPGQGMDTQYS.

This chain links TRBV7-9 with TRBJ2-1; 15 bases match TRBD2. The trim removed 5 bases at V and 4 bases at J, leaving 6 bases unmatched. The length of the CDR3 is 17 residues. The germline gives CDR1 SEHNR, CDR2 FQNEAQ (reference sequence). The CDR3 loop is CASSASGLAGGYNEQFF. The CDR3, as DNA: TGTGCCAGCAGCGCCTCGGGACTAGCGGGAGGTTACAATGAGCAGTTCTTC.

This clonotype was found many times. The genes are TRBV28 and TRBJ2-1; D gene unclear. Trimming pared 2 bases from V and 7 bases from J, leaving 12 bases between. This CDR3 is built from 14 residues. The germline V gene encodes CDR1 MDHEN and CDR2 SYDVKM. CDR3 coding DNA: TGTGCCAGCAGTTTAATTAGTACTGGAAATGAGCAGTTCTTC. Translating gives CASSLISTGNEQFF.

This clonotype was recorded at least ten times. J is TRBJ1-6 and V is TRBV27; D possibly corresponds to TRBD1 (5 bases). The length of the CDR3 is 13 residues. Germline assignment: CDR1 MNHEY and CDR2 SMNVEV (reference sequence). V was shortened by 4 bases and J by 9 bases, with 10 bases between the two germline ends. For the CDR3, the DNA is TGTGCCAGCAGTTACGGGGGTGGTTCACCCCTCCACTTT. It specifies CASSYGGGSPLHF.

This clonotype has a count of ten or more. The chain couples TRBV11-2 to TRBJ2-3, with D unresolved. Germline CDR1 reads SGHAT; CDR2 reads FQNNGV. The ends were cut back, 4 bases at V and 1 base at J, with 9 bases in the middle. CDR3 length: 14 residues. CDR3 nucleotide sequence: TGTGCCAGCAGCTGGGGTCCGGGCACAGATACGCAGTATTTT. Translated: CASSWGPGTDTQYF.

About this clonotype itself: A much larger clonotype is one base distant, so this may be a read error. The chain has TRBV7-2 and TRBJ1-2, with D maybe TRBD1 (5 bases). CDR1 is SGHTA, CDR2 FQGNSA, per germline. The CDR3 extends over 14 amino acids. In DNA, the CDR3 is TGTGCCTGCAGGAGAACACAGGCCGCCTATGGCTACACCTTC. It specifies CACRRTQAAYGYTF.